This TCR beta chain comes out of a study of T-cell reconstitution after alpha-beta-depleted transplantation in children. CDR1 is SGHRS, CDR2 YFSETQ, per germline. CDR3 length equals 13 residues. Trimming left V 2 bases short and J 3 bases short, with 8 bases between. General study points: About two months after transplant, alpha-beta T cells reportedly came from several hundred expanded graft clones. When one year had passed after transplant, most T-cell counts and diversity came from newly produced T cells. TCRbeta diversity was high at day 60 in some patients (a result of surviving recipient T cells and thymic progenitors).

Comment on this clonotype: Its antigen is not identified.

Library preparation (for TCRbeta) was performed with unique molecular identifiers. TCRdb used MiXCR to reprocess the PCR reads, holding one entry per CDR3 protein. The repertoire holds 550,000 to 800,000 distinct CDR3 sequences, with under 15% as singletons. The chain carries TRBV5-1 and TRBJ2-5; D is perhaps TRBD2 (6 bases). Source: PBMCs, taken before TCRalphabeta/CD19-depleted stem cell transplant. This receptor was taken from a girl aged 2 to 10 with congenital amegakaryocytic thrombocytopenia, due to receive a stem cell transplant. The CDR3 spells CASSFRLEETQYF. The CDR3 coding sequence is TGCGCCAGCAGCTTCAGACTAGAAGAGACCCAGTACTTC. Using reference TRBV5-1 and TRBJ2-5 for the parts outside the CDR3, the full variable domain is KAGVTQTPRYLIKTRGQQVTLSCSPISGHRSVSWYQQTPGQGLQFLFEYFSETQRNKGNFPGRFSGRQFSNSRSEMNVSTLELGDSALYLCASSFRLEETQYFGPGTRLLVL.